The subject of this entry is one T cell receptor beta chain. The target antigen is unknown. Noted time point: 2014-2015 season, pre-vaccination. Sorted blood CD4 subsets were sequenced before and after adults received seasonal inactivated influenza vaccine. Excluded were substance abuse, HIV/AIDS, active cancer, immunomodulatory drugs and active illness. TCRdb's copy holds only in-frame clones and misses some; the assay was immunoSEQ multiplex PCR. Of approximately 13,000 clones listed, approximately 78% were seen once; the top ten hold 0.4% to 0.55%. This record comes from a study of follicular helper T cells after annual influenza vaccination. Study-level points and caveats: Each annual vaccination recalled recurring oligoclonal ICOS+CD38+ cTfh clonotypes. Day 7 ICOS+CD38+ clones later appeared mostly in ICOS-CD38- cTfh.

After removal of 0 bases from V and 3 bases from J, the junction contained 8 bases not matched to a gene. CDR1 SGHNT and CDR2 YENEEA come from the germline V gene. This CDR3 comprises 16 residues. The material sequenced was CXCR5- memory CD4+ T cells sorted from blood, taken on the day of influenza vaccination. V usage is TRBV11-3 and J usage is TRBJ2-7; 7 bases fit TRBD1. The sequence derives from an adult who received the influenza vaccine. CDR3 region: CASSLDTAGGGYEQYF. CDR3 nucleotides: TGTGCCAGCAGCTTAGATACGGCAGGGGGTGGCTACGAGCAGTACTTC.